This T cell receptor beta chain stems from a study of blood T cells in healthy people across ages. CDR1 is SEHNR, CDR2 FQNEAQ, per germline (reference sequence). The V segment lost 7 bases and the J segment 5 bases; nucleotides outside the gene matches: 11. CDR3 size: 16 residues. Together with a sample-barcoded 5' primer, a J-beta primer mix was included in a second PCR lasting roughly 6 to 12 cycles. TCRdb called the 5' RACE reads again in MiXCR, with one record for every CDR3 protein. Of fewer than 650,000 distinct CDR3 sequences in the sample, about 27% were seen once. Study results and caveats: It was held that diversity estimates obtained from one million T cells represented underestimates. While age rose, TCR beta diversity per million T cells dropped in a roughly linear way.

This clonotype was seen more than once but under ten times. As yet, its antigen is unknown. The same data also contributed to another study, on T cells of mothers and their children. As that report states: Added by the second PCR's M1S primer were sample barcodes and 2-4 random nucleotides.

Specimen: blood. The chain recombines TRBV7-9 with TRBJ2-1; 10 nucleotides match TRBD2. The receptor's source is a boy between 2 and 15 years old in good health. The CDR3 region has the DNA TGTGCCAGCACCCTTGTAAGCGGGAGGGCCGACAATGAGCAGTTCTTC. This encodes CASTLVSGRADNEQFF. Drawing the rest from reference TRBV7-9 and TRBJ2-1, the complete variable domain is DTGVSQNPRHKITKRGQNVTFRCDPISEHNRLYWYRQTLGQGPEFLTYFQNEAQLEKSRLLSDRFSAERPKGSFSTLEIQRTEQGDSAMYLCASTLVSGRADNEQFFGPGTRLTVL.